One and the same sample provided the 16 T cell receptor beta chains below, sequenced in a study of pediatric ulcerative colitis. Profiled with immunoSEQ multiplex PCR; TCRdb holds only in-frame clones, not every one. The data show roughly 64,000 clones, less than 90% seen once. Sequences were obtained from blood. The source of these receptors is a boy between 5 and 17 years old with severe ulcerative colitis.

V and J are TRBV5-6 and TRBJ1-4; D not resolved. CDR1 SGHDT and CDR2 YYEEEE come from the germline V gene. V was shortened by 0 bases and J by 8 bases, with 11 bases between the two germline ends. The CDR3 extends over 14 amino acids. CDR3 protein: CASSLAGVGEKLFF. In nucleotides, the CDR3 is TGTGCCAGCAGCTTGGCCGGGGTAGGAGAAAAACTGTTTTTT.

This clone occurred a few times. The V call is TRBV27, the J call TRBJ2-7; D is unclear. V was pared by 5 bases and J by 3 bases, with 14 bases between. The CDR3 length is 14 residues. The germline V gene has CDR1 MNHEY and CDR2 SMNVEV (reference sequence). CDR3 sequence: CASSNRAQSYEQYF. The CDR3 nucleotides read TGTGCCAGCAGTAATCGGGCTCAAAGCTACGAGCAGTACTTC.

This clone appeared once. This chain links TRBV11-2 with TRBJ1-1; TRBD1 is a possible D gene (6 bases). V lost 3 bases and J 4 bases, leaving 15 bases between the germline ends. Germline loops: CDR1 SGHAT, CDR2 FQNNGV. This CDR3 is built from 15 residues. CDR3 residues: CASSFTGKGGTEAFF. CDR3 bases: TGTGCCAGCAGCTTTACAGGGAAGGGGGGCACTGAAGCTTTCTTT.

CDR3 sequence (DNA): TGTGCCAGCAGCCCCGAAACAGGGACCTACGAGCAGTACTTC. Amino acids: CASSPETGTYEQYF. V gene TRBV11-2 combines with J gene TRBJ2-7; D perhaps matches TRBD1 (6 bases). V was clipped by 5 bases and J by 2 bases, with 13 bases between them. Germline V gene sequence: CDR1 SGHAT, CDR2 FQNNGV. The CDR3 loop spans 14 amino acids.

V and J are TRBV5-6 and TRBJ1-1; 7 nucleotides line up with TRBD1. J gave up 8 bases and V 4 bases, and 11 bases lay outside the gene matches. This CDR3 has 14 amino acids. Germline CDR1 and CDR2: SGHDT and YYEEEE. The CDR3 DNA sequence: TGTGCCAGCAGCCCTGGGCAAGGGGGCCTAGAAGCTTTCTTT. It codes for CASSPGQGGLEAFF.

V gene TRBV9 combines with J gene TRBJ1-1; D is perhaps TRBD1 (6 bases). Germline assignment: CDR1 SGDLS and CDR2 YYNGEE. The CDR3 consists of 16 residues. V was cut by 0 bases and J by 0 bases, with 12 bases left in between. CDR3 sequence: CASSVGAGAMNTEAFF. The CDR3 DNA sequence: TGTGCCAGCAGCGTAGGTGCGGGGGCGATGAACACTGAAGCTTTCTTT.

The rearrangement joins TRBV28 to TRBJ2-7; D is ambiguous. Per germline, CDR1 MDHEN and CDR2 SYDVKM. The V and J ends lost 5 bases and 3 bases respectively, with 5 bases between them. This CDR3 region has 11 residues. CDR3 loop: CASSPGYEQYF. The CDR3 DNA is TGTGCCAGCAGTCCCGGCTACGAGCAGTACTTC.

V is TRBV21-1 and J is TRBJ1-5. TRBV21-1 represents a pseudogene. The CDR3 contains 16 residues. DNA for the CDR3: TGTGCCAGCAGCAAAGACGGGGGTCGGCCCAATCAGCCCCAGCATTTT. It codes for CASSKDGGRPNQPQHF.

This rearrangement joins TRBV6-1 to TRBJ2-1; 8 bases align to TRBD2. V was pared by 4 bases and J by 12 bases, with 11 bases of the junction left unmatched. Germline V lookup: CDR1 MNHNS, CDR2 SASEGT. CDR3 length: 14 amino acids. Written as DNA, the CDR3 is TGTGCCAGCAGTGGGGGGACCGTAGCGGGGAGGCAGTTCTTC. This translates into CASSGGTVAGRQFF.

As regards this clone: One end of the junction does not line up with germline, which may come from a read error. The CDR3 coding sequence is TGTGCTAGCAGCTTAGCAGGCAGAAACAATGAGCAGTTCTTC. Protein: CASSLAGRNNEQFF. The rearrangement joins TRBV7-7 to TRBJ2-1; D is undetermined. The CDR3 totals 14 residues. CDR1 and CDR2 from the germline V gene are SSHAT and FNYEAQ (reference sequence).

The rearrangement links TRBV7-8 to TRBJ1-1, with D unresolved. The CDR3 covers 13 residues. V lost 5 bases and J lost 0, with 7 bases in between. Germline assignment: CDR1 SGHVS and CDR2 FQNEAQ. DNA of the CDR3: TGTGCCAGCAGCGACGAGATGAACACTGAAGCTTTCTTT. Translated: CASSDEMNTEAFF. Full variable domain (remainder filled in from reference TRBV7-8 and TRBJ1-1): GAGVSQSPRYKVAKRGQDVALRCDPISGHVSLFWYQQALGQGPEFLTYFQNEAQLDKSGLPSDRFFAERPEGSVSTLKIQRTQQEDSAVYLCASSDEMNTEAFFGQGTRLTVV.

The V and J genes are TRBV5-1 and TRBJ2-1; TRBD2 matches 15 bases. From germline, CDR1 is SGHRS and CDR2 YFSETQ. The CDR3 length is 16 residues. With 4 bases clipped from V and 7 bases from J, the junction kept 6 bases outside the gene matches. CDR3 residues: CASSSGTSGRTNEQFF. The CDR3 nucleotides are TGCGCCAGCAGCAGCGGGACTAGCGGGAGGACGAATGAGCAGTTCTTC.

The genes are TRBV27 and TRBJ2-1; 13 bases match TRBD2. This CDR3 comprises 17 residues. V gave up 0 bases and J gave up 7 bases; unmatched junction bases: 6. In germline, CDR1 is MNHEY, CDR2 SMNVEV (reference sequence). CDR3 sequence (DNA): TGTGCCAGCAGTTTATCGCCTGGACTAGCGGGGGAGAATGAGCAGTTCTTC. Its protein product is CASSLSPGLAGENEQFF.

CDR3 loop: CAPMLDFRVSRTQYF. The CDR3 DNA reads TGCGCCCCCATGCTTGATTTTCGGGTCTCCAGGACCCAGTACTTC. V gene TRBV5-1 combines with J gene TRBJ2-5; D not certain. Germline lookup yields CDR1 SGHRS and CDR2 YFSETQ. The V and J ends lost 10 bases and 7 bases respectively, with 26 bases between them. This CDR3 has 15 amino acids.

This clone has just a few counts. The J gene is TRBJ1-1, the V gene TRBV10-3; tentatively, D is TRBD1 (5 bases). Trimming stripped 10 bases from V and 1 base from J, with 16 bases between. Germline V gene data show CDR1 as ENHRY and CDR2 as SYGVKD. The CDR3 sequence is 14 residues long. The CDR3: CATRWGERNTEAFF. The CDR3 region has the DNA TGTGCCACCCGATGGGGCGAGAGGAACACTGAAGCTTTCTTT.

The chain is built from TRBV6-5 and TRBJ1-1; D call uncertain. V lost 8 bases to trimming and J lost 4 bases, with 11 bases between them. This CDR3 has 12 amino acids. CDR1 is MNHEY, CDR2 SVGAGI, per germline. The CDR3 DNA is TGTGCCAGCCTTTCGTACAGCACTGAAGCTTTCTTT. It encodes CASLSYSTEAFF.